This T cell receptor (beta chain) is drawn from a study of cytomegalovirus exposure and HLA in healthy donors (TCRdb year 2017). A note on the overall study: An earlier analysis of fewer than 750 of the donors reported around 280 Gb of sequence data and around 110 million unique TCR beta sequences obtained from some 170 million T cells. An early release that covered roughly 600 HLA-typed donors contained approximately 300 gigabases of sequencing data and tens of millions of unique TCR sequences. The genetic ancestry cluster associated with self-reported Caucasian donors included about 81% of the roughly 400 genotyped donors. The aim of the study was to test whether cataloging public T cell receptors could identify signatures of past pathogen exposure. The study profiled the T cell repertoires of fewer than 850 subjects by immunosequencing and related them to cytomegalovirus serostatus. Along with the roughly 700-subject first cohort, a separate validation cohort of over a hundred different subjects was used. High-throughput TCR immunosequencing, statistical association of individual TCRs with disease status, and machine learning were combined to predict cytomegalovirus infection status. A later analysis re-examined previously published TCR beta repertoires from around 670 donors and added high-resolution HLA genotyping to investigate patterns of TCR occurrence. Rather than drawing on any new phenotypic data, the later analysis identified candidate immune exposures from TCR beta sequences and the way those sequences occurred across donors. To decide whether each TCR beta V gene segment behaved as functional or pseudogenic, an earlier analysis of several hundred of the donors relied on high-throughput TCR beta sequencing. Donor age, sex, ethnicity and CMV serostatus were compiled together with the repertoire data. Genome-wide SNP genotypes for about 65% of the 666 donors were used in a later genetic analysis, which treated that subset as a discovery cohort. Every discovery cohort repertoire had been produced on one sequencing platform. Both class I and class II loci were covered by HLA typing, at four-digit resolution. Typing coverage varied by locus: roughly 620-630 donors for A, B, C, DRB1 and DQB1; approximately 500 for DQA1; around 610 for DPA1; under 490 for DPB1. A handful of DR-DQ haplotypes were handled as single units for association and clustering because linkage in the cohort was strong. Among roughly 370 genotyped donors of the cohort, an average of approximately 230,000 unique TCR beta nucleotide sequences were sequenced per donor, roughly 20% of them non-productive. Overall study results and their limits: The study gave a list of around 170 TCR beta chains associated with cytomegalovirus. About 15 rarely observed V segments, including chromosome 9 orphons, were excluded from the earlier analysis of several hundred of the donors because counts were too low. The 87-base-pair reads could not distinguish some IMGT-functional V segments, including TRBV6-2 and TRBV6-3, so those segments were excluded. In a later genetic analysis, fewer N-insertions in productive TCRs were reported among donors in an Asian-associated ancestry cluster than the roughly 670-donor mean. In this cohort, only TCR beta chains were sequenced, and detectable features were limited by the absence of alpha or paired-chain data. In a later genetic analysis, a missense DCLRE1C variant was associated with V-gene and J-gene trimming of TCR beta chains, and the association was replicated in an independent cohort. A later analysis associated 16,951 TCR beta sequences with specific HLA alleles at a false discovery rate of 0.05. Linkage disequilibrium might explain the correlated functional status among segregating V segments, but an unknown experimental factor could not be excluded. According to a later analysis, TCR association rates differed among HLA loci, with DRB1 alleles showing the most associated TCRs and HLA-C alleles showing the fewest. A later analysis found that most CMV-associated TCR beta chains appeared HLA-restricted, with HLA associations seemingly driven largely by CMV exposure. HLA typing was unavailable for some donors at each locus, so association tests used only the typed subset. The presence/absence analyses assumed that sequencing depth was roughly uniform across donors, and that assumption may not be true. When HLA alleles, especially DR and DQ, strongly co-occurred, attributing TCR associations to individual alleles was difficult. Several of the top co-occurrence clusters appeared to be linked to parvovirus B19, influenza, CMV and Epstein-Barr virus, according to a later analysis. In a later analysis, HLA-associated TCR beta chains were found to be more clonally expanded and to have lower generation probabilities than equally common non-associated chains. Across donors, most TCR sequences were observed very rarely, whereas some public TCRs were present in many individuals. In an earlier analysis of some 500 of the donors, most TCR beta V segments were observed in productive rearrangements about 87% or about 30% of the time, broadly matching IMGT annotations. In vitro tests confirmed that three of the cytomegalovirus-associated TCR beta chains recognize cytomegalovirus antigens. A group of highly shared sequence variants was considered likely to be a technical artifact of the sequencing pipeline. For the cohort, immune exposure information was limited to CMV serostatus. In both the original and validation cohorts, the classifier was reported to diagnose cytomegalovirus status with high specificity and sensitivity. A further reported finding was that TCR beta sequences accurately predicted the HLA-A and HLA-B alleles for most subjects in the first cohort. According to the authors, the approach could potentially be generalized to other disease states and immunological phenotypes.

In total, fewer than 750 healthy bone marrow donors made up the cohort. Cohort members were all nominally healthy when sampled, although unrecorded immune exposures were likely present. The donor was CMV seronegative and belonged to the group of 352 seronegative cohort members. A peripheral blood sample was provided by each donor, and peripheral blood mononuclear cells were used for TCR beta sequencing. The Qiagen DNeasy Blood Extraction Kit was used to extract genomic DNA from the blood cell samples. Based on the germline V gene (reference sequence), the CDR1 and CDR2 sequences are SEHNR and FQNEAQ. V is cut back by 5 bases and J by 3 bases, with 0 bases in the junction unmatched. Including the terminal cysteine and phenylalanine, the CDR3 comprises 12 residues. This entry keeps only the CDR3 DNA: 36 bases, framed from base 1. The protocol used for the library was the immunoSEQ multiplex PCR assay. For the multiplex PCR, a mixture combining 60 forward primers for TCR Vbeta segments and 13 reverse primers for TCR Jbeta segments was used. A multiplex PCR assay on genomic DNA amplified the CDR3 region of rearranged TCR beta genes. The amplified TCR beta libraries were sequenced on the Illumina HiSeq System as 87-base-pair reads. Processing in the source paper ran as follows. A later analysis counted about 80 million unique TCR beta chains across the 666 repertoires, and some 11 million of these chains were shared by at least two donors. Raw reads were error-corrected and collapsed into unique sequences with a nearest-neighbor algorithm that merged closely related sequences to remove PCR and sequencing errors. CDR3 sequences were aligned to IMGT reference sequences to assign V, D and J gene segments. For a sequence to be retained, at least a six-nucleotide match to both a V gene segment and a J gene segment was required. A rearrangement was called productive if the CDR3 had no stop codons and remained in frame with V and J, and every other rearrangement was called non-productive. Following IMGT convention, CDR3 was defined as the stretch from the second conserved V-encoded cysteine to the conserved J-encoded phenylalanine. Sequences without an unambiguous match to a single V gene segment were excluded from the earlier analysis of about 640 of the donors. An earlier analysis of 587 of the donors called V segments functional above 56.7% productive rearrangements and segregating when the between-donor standard deviation exceeded 5%. A statistical classification framework was built to diagnose cytomegalovirus status from the catalog of TCR beta chain sequences. A later analysis assigned V and J genes by comparing TCR nucleotide sequences with IMGT/GENE-DB human TR gene sequences. Using the TCRdist pipeline, a later analysis assigned CDR3 sequences along with most-parsimonious VDJ recombination scenarios. In a later analysis, each TCR beta chain was defined by its CDR3 amino acid sequence together with its V-gene family, and reads without a unique V-gene family were excluded. As a way to deal with suspected cross-contamination and a sequencing artifact, a later analysis dropped under 600 nucleotide sequences that were highly shared and had low generation probability. For each public chain, a later analysis derived a clonal expansion index from normalized ranks of inferred template counts within each repertoire. In a later analysis, generation probabilities were computed using a VDJ recombination model fitted to out-of-frame rearrangements, and the results were checked against IGoR. Hypergeometric tests were used in a later analysis to score TCR-TCR, TCR-HLA and TCR-CMV co-occurrence, with a repertoire-size bias correction applied to the TCR pairs. To estimate false discovery rates, a later analysis permuted the HLA or CMV assignments 20 times. In a later analysis, co-occurring TCRs were grouped using DBSCAN, with TCRdist sequence similarity added in when clustering inside HLA-allele-positive subsets. Repertoires with fewer than 30,000 or more than 120,000 public chains, plus five repertoires with anomalous nucleotide sharing, were excluded from co-occurrence clustering. TCRdb stores this immuneACCESS table with in-frame sequences only. Part of the clones is absent; in the studies checked, under half of the shortfall reflects unresolved V genes, and no reason is known for the rest. V and J calls and clone size come straight from that table; D and trimming were deduced from the DNA. Counted in this sample were some 120,000 clones; about 61% of them appeared once. The biggest ten clones account for about 2.2% of the sample.

This clone appeared a few times. Its antigen is currently not known. No qualities accompany the bases; no much larger clone lies one base away. Sequenced: PBMCs. The chain joins TRBV7-9 to TRBJ1-2, with 7 bases aligning to TRBD1. This receptor was identified in a woman in her twenties or thirties in good health and CMV-seronegative. The nucleotides read TGTGCCAGCAGCGGACAGGACTATGGCTACACCTTC. This sequence encodes CASSGQDYGYTF.